The 10 T cell receptor beta chains below all came from one sample that was sequenced in a study of T cells in Graves' hyperthyroidism and ophthalmopathy. Researchers took RNA transcripts and amplified the TCR beta CDR3 regions from them. With the HTBI primer set, the TCR CDR3 went through a first round of RT-PCR. TCRdb redid the calling of the multiplex PCR reads with MiXCR, one entry per CDR3 protein. This table holds under 350,000 distinct CDR3 sequences, around 25% found once. The sequencing sample was made of blood. These receptors originate from a man aged 35-49 years with Graves' hyperthyroidism that later progressed to Graves' ophthalmopathy.

The sample holds many counts of this clonotype. J is TRBJ2-5 and V is TRBV12-3 or TRBV12-4; a weak D match, TRBD1 (5 bases). Trimming left V 7 bases short and J 2 bases short, with 11 bases between. The length of the CDR3 is 13 residues. CDR3: CASTARDQETQYF. CDR3 coding DNA: TGTGCCAGCACGGCCAGGGATCAAGAGACCCAGTACTTC.

The chain is built from TRBV28 and TRBJ2-7; TRBD1 matches at 9 bases. In germline, CDR1 is MDHEN, CDR2 SYDVKM. The junction had 9 bases not matched to a gene; V was cut back by 6 bases and J by 6 bases. The CDR3 is 14 amino acids. The CDR3 sequence is CASSRTGVGGEQYF. The CDR3 DNA reads TGTGCCAGCAGCAGGACAGGGGTCGGAGGCGAGCAGTACTTC.

Many counts were recorded for this clonotype. The chain uses TRBV6-5 and TRBJ2-2; D gene unclear. The ends were cut back, 2 bases at V and 7 bases at J, with 5 bases in the middle. From germline, CDR1 is MNHEY and CDR2 SVGAGI. The CDR3 runs to 12 residues. In DNA form, the CDR3 reads TGTGCCAGCAGTTACATGAGCGGGGAGCTGTTTTTT. Residues: CASSYMSGELFF.

The V and J genes are TRBV6-2 or TRBV6-3 and TRBJ2-7, with TRBD1 matching over 10 bases. From germline, CDR1 is MNHEY and CDR2 SVGEGT. There are 12 residues in the CDR3. With 8 bases clipped from V and 5 bases from J, the junction kept 3 bases outside the gene matches. The CDR3 nucleotides read TGTGCCAGCCGGGACAGGGGCGACGAGCAGTACTTC. It codes for CASRDRGDEQYF.

This clonotype was observed many times. The V gene is TRBV2, the J gene TRBJ2-2, with a weak D call TRBD1 (7 bases). The V gene lost 6 bases and the J gene lost 0 bases, with 11 bases spanning the gap. There are 15 residues in the CDR3. Germline V gives CDR1 SNHLY, CDR2 FYNNEI. This CDR3 is CASRGGTANTGELFF. In DNA, the CDR3 is TGTGCCAGCAGAGGGGGGACAGCGAACACCGGGGAGCTGTTTTTT.

In this sample, this clonotype turned up many times. The gene calls are TRBV28 and TRBJ2-7; no firm D call. Germline CDR1 reads MDHEN; CDR2 reads SYDVKM. CDR3 size: 12 residues. V was cut by 3 bases and J by 5 bases, with 8 bases left in between. CDR3 sequence (DNA): TGTGCCAGCAGTTTGACGTGGGACGAGCAGTACTTC. It specifies CASSLTWDEQYF.

This clonotype was counted only a few times. The chain carries TRBV15 and TRBJ2-2, with D unclear. The V and J ends lost 3 bases and 4 bases respectively, with 15 bases between them. Germline CDR1 LNHNV, CDR2 YYDKDF (reference sequence). The CDR3 is 16 residues long. CDR3 loop: CATSSTRHSLTGELFF. In nucleotides, the CDR3 is TGTGCCACCAGCAGCACAAGACATAGCCTCACCGGGGAGCTGTTTTTT. The full variable domain, in which reference TRBV15 and TRBJ2-2 provide the parts outside the CDR3, is DAMVIQNPRYQVTQFGKPVTLSCSQTLNHNVMYWYQQKSSQAPKLLFHYYDKDFNNEADTPDNFQSRRPNTSFCFLDIRSPGLGDTAMYLCATSSTRHSLTGELFFGEGSRLTVL.

This clonotype was found many times. The chain links TRBV19 to TRBJ1-2; D gene uncertain. The CDR3 has 11 amino acids. With 3 bases removed from V and 6 bases from J, the gap between germline ends came to 5 bases. The V gene's germline CDR1 is LNHDA and CDR2 SQIVND (reference sequence). Here the CDR3 DNA reads TGTGCCAGTAGTATCCAGGATGGCTACACCTTC. Translation gives CASSIQDGYTF.

There are many counts of this clonotype. This rearrangement joins TRBV12-3 or TRBV12-4 to TRBJ2-5; no clear D gene. V dropped 3 bases and J dropped 5 bases, with 10 bases sitting between them. The length of the CDR3 is 13 residues. The CDR3 DNA follows: TGTGCCAGCAGTTTTTTAAGGGATGAGACCCAGTACTTC. Amino acids: CASSFLRDETQYF.

This clonotype was seen at least ten times. The chain combines TRBV28 with TRBJ1-1; D not resolved. Germline V CDR1 and CDR2: MDHEN, SYDVKM. V was cut by 2 bases and J by 5 bases, with 12 bases left in between. The CDR3 is made up of 14 amino acids. The CDR3 is CASSLDAYSTEAFF. DNA for the CDR3: TGTGCCAGCAGTTTAGATGCCTACTCAACTGAAGCTTTCTTT.